The 22 T cell receptor beta chains listed next were all sequenced from one sample in a study of blood T cell repertoires in COVID-19. Sequenced by immunoSEQ multiplex PCR; TCRdb stores in-frame clones only, minus some. Among 75,000 to 90,000 clones, roughly 89% were seen once, and the ten largest hold 1.9%. The sample taken for sequencing was peripheral blood. The receptors shown here come from a woman aged 50 to 60 in a cohort sampled during active COVID-19.

This chain connects TRBV7-9 to TRBJ2-3, with TRBD2 identical over 10 bases. The J segment lost 0 bases and the V segment lost 5 bases, leaving 23 bases of the junction unmatched. Germline loops: CDR1 SEHNR, CDR2 FQNEAQ (reference sequence). There are 22 residues in the CDR3. In nucleotides, the CDR3 is TGTGCCAGCAGCACCGTCGCGAGGGCTAGCGGGAGAGCGGGGCGGAGCACAGATACGCAGTATTTT. Translated: CASSTVARASGRAGRSTDTQYF.

The gene calls are TRBV10-3 and TRBJ2-7, with 8 positions matching TRBD1. CDR3 size: 15 residues. Germline V CDR1 and CDR2: ENHRY, SYGVKD. Trimming took 3 bases from V and 3 from J; bases not matched to a gene: 7. Written as DNA, the CDR3 is TGTGCCATCAGTGAACAACGGACAGGGAACTACGAGCAGTACTTC. The encoded protein is CAISEQRTGNYEQYF.

The rearrangement joins TRBV3-1 (or the pseudogene TRBV3-2) to TRBJ1-1, with 7 bases fitting TRBD1. Germline-derived CDR1 and CDR2 are LGHDT and YNNKEL (reference sequence). The CDR3 has 13 residues. J gave up 5 bases and V 4 bases, and 4 bases lay outside the gene matches. CDR3 coding DNA: TGTGCCAGCAGCCGGTCCAGGGGGACTGAAGCTTTCTTT. Translating gives CASSRSRGTEAFF.

The V gene is TRBV2, the J gene TRBJ2-1; tentatively, D is TRBD1 (5 bases). This CDR3 is 15 amino acids long. Germline CDR1 SNHLY, CDR2 FYNNEI. V lost 6 bases and J 2 bases, leaving 14 bases between the germline ends. CDR3 residues: CASRQGADTYNEQFF. The CDR3 bases are TGTGCCAGCAGACAAGGGGCAGATACCTACAATGAGCAGTTCTTC.

The V gene is TRBV29-1, the J gene TRBJ1-2, with D tentatively TRBD1 (6 bases). Germline V gives CDR1 SQVTM, CDR2 ANQGSEA. Trimming shortened V by 4 bases and J by 5 bases, and 14 bases separated the two germline ends. The CDR3 contains 13 residues. The CDR3 DNA follows: TGCAGCGTTGCGGGGGGCTTCAGTTATGGCTACACCTTC. Residues: CSVAGGFSYGYTF.

Only one count was recorded for this clone. The gene calls are TRBV18 and TRBJ1-1; D gene uncertain. Looked up from germline, CDR1 is KGHSH and CDR2 is LQKENI. The V and J ends lost 2 bases and 1 base respectively, with 11 bases between them. The CDR3 has 15 amino acids. The chain's CDR3 is CASSPMMSGNTEAFF. The CDR3 region has the DNA TGTGCCAGCTCACCAATGATGAGTGGGAACACTGAAGCTTTCTTT.

The chain employs TRBV6-6 and TRBJ1-1, with 7 bases identical to TRBD1. Germline V gene lookup returns CDR1 MNHNY and CDR2 SVGAGI (reference sequence). V lost 6 bases and J lost 1; bases outside the gene matches: 5. The CDR3 has 14 amino acids. CDR3 in DNA: TGTGCCAGCAGGCCGGACAGGCCGAACACTGAAGCTTTCTTT. Translating it yields CASRPDRPNTEAFF.

The CDR3: CASGWGTGTDTQYF. CDR3 nucleotide sequence: TGTGCTAGTGGTTGGGGGACAGGCACAGATACGCAGTATTTT. V and J are TRBV12-5 and TRBJ2-3; 7 nucleotides match TRBD1. Germline CDR1 reads LGHNT; CDR2 reads FRNRAP. The CDR3 has 14 amino acids. With V trimmed by 4 bases and J by 1 base, 2 bases remained unmatched.

The rearrangement joins TRBV28 to TRBJ1-2, with 7 bases identical to TRBD1. This CDR3 has 17 amino acids. Germline values: CDR1 MDHEN, CDR2 SYDVKM. V lost 8 bases and J lost 0; bases outside the gene matches: 15. This chain's CDR3 is CASLETRGRATNYGYTF. The CDR3 DNA reads TGTGCCAGCCTAGAGACAAGGGGGCGGGCCACTAACTATGGCTACACCTTC.

The V call is TRBV10-2, the J call TRBJ2-5, with 10 positions matching TRBD2. CDR3 length: 16 amino acids. CDR1 WSHSY and CDR2 SAAADI come from the germline V gene. The junction had 8 bases not matched to a gene; V was cut back by 2 bases and J by 5 bases. The CDR3 sequence: CASSENLAGVRETQYF. DNA for the CDR3: TGCGCCAGCAGTGAGAACCTAGCGGGAGTAAGGGAGACCCAGTACTTC.

The chain combines TRBV9 with TRBJ1-5; a weak D match, TRBD1 (5 bases). This CDR3 contains 13 residues. The germline V gene encodes CDR1 SGDLS and CDR2 YYNGEE. Trimming took off 4 bases at V and 7 bases at J, with 12 bases between the two ends. The CDR3 is CASSLGLSQPQHF. In DNA form, the CDR3 reads TGTGCCAGCAGCTTGGGACTGAGCCAGCCCCAGCATTTT.

The genes are TRBV10-1 and TRBJ2-4; 7 bases align to TRBD2. V shed 7 bases, J shed 0 bases, and the junction held 3 bases outside the gene matches. The germline V gene has CDR1 WNHNN and CDR2 SYGVQD (reference sequence). The CDR3 contains 14 residues. The CDR3 sequence: CASMERGAKNIQYF. The CDR3 bases are TGCGCCAGCATGGAGCGGGGAGCCAAAAACATTCAGTACTTC.

The rearrangement links TRBV6-5 to TRBJ2-7, with 9 bases identical to TRBD1. Germline V lookup: CDR1 MNHEY, CDR2 SVGAGI. Losses at the gene ends were 6 bases for V and 5 bases for J; bases not matched to a gene: 5. This CDR3 contains 13 residues. The CDR3 nucleotides read TGTGCCAGCAGGGGACAGGGCACCCACGAGCAGTACTTC. It is translated as CASRGQGTHEQYF.

The V call is TRBV15, the J call TRBJ2-7, with D perhaps matching TRBD1 (5 bases). The CDR3 length is 18 residues. Trimming shortened V by 0 bases and J by 0 bases, and 18 bases separated the two germline ends. Germline V gene lookup returns CDR1 LNHNV and CDR2 YYDKDF (reference sequence). The CDR3 DNA follows: TGTGCCACCAGCAGAGAAGGGTGGGGCAGGACAAACTCCTACGAGCAGTACTTC. Residues: CATSREGWGRTNSYEQYF.

This clone was recorded once. V and J are TRBV5-6 and TRBJ2-7; 7 bases align to TRBD1. The CDR3 runs 13 residues. The V gene end was trimmed by 2 bases and the J gene end by 4 bases; junction bases not matched to a gene: 3. Germline V gives CDR1 SGHDT, CDR2 YYEEEE. CDR3 region: CASSFQGVYEQYF. In DNA, the CDR3 is TGTGCCAGCAGCTTCCAGGGGGTGTACGAGCAGTACTTC.

V and J are TRBV5-1 and TRBJ1-1; D perhaps matches TRBD1 (5 bases). V lost 0 bases and J 1 base, leaving 7 bases between the germline ends. CDR1 and CDR2 (germline): SGHRS, YFSETQ. CDR3 length: 14 amino acids. The CDR3 is CASSLGQSNTEAFF. CDR3 in DNA: TGCGCCAGCAGCTTGGGACAGTCGAACACTGAAGCTTTCTTT. The whole variable domain, remainder taken from reference TRBV5-1 and TRBJ1-1, is KAGVTQTPRYLIKTRGQQVTLSCSPISGHRSVSWYQQTPGQGLQFLFEYFSETQRNKGNFPGRFSGRQFSNSRSEMNVSTLELGDSALYLCASSLGQSNTEAFFGQGTRLTVV.

The CDR3 spells CASGRDTLKTQYF. CDR3 nucleotide sequence: TGTGCCAGCGGCCGGGACACCCTTAAGACCCAGTACTTC. The chain joins TRBV6-5 to TRBJ2-5; possible D gene TRBD1, 6 bases. This CDR3 is built from 13 residues. CDR1 and CDR2 (germline): MNHEY, SVGAGI. The V end was cut by 8 bases, the J end by 6 bases, with 16 bases between.

This clone was seen just once. The gene calls are TRBV27 and TRBJ2-7; no clear D gene. The CDR3 is 14 residues long. Germline V gives CDR1 MNHEY, CDR2 SMNVEV (reference sequence). V dropped 6 bases and J dropped 4 bases, with 16 bases sitting between them. The CDR3 here is CASSSTQAAYEQYF. The CDR3 DNA reads TGTGCCAGCAGCTCCACCCAGGCCGCTTACGAGCAGTACTTC.

V gene TRBV7-9 combines with J gene TRBJ1-1; 7 nucleotides agree with TRBD1. The CDR3 sequence is 15 residues long. V dropped 3 bases and J dropped 7; count of bases not matched to a gene: 11. Germline V gene sequence: CDR1 SEHNR, CDR2 FQNEAQ (reference sequence). The CDR3 reads CASSLWDRGLGEAFF. DNA of the CDR3: TGTGCCAGCAGCTTGTGGGATAGGGGGCTGGGTGAAGCTTTCTTT. Looking up the rest from reference TRBV7-9 and TRBJ1-1 gives the full variable domain: DTGVSQNPRHKITKRGQNVTFRCDPISEHNRLYWYRQTLGQGPEFLTYFQNEAQLEKSRLLSDRFSAERPKGSFSTLEIQRTEQGDSAMYLCASSLWDRGLGEAFFGQGTRLTVV.

This chain connects TRBV18 to TRBJ1-2, with no clear D. The CDR3 covers 14 residues. The germline V gene encodes CDR1 KGHSH and CDR2 LQKENI. V lost 5 bases to trimming and J lost 0 bases, with 10 bases between them. The chain's CDR3 is CASSATETNYGYTF. The CDR3 DNA reads TGTGCCAGCTCAGCCACAGAGACTAACTATGGCTACACCTTC.

In this sample, this clone turned up once. The J gene is TRBJ2-5, the V gene TRBV10-3, with D possibly matching TRBD2 (5 bases). Trimming took 4 bases from V and 3 from J, leaving 12 bases between them. The V gene's germline CDR1 is ENHRY and CDR2 SYGVKD. The CDR3 has 14 residues. The CDR3 loop is CAISGRAGEETQYF. The CDR3, as DNA: TGTGCCATCAGTGGAAGGGCGGGTGAAGAGACCCAGTACTTC.

V gene TRBV28 combines with J gene TRBJ2-5; tentatively, D is TRBD1 (6 bases). Trimming pared 6 bases from V and 4 bases from J, leaving 12 bases between. CDR1 and CDR2 from the germline V gene are MDHEN and SYDVKM. The CDR3 is 13 residues long. The CDR3 here is CASSAGARETQYF. The CDR3 nucleotides are TGTGCCAGCAGCGCAGGGGCGCGAGAGACCCAGTACTTC.